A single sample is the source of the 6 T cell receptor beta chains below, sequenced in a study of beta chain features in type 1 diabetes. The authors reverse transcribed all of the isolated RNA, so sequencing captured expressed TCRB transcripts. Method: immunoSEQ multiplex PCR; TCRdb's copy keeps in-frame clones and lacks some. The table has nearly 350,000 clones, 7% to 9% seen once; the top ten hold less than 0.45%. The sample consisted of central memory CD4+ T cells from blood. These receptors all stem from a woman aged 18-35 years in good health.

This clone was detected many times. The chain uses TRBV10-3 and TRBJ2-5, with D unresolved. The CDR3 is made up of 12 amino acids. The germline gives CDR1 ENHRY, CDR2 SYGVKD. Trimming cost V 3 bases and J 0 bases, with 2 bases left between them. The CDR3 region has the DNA TGTGCCATCAGTGACAACCAAGAGACCCAGTACTTC. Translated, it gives CAISDNQETQYF.

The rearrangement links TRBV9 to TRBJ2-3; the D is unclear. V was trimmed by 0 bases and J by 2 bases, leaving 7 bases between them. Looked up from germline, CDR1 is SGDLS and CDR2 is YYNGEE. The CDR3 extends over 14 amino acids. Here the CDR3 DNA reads TGTGCCAGCAGCGTAGCAGCGTTCACAGATACGCAGTATTTT. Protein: CASSVAAFTDTQYF. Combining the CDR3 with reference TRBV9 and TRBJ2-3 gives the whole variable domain DSGVTQTPKHLITATGQRVTLRCSPRSGDLSVYWYQQSLDQGLQFLIQYYNGEERAKGNILERFSAQQFPDLHSELNLSSLELGDSALYFCASSVAAFTDTQYFGPGTRLTVL.

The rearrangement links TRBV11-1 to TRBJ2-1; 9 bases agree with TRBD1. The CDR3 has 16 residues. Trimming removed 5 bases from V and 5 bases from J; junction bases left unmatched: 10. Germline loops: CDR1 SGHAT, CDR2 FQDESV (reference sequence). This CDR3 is CASSPRPGQGDNEQFF. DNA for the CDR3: TGTGCCAGCAGCCCACGGCCGGGACAGGGAGACAATGAGCAGTTCTTC.

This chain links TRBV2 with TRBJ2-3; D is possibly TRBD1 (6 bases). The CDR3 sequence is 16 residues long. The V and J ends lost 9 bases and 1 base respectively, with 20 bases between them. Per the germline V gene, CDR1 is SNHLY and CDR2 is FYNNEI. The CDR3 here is CASHRNRDIGTDTQYF. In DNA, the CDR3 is TGTGCCAGTCATAGGAACAGGGACATCGGCACAGATACGCAGTATTTT. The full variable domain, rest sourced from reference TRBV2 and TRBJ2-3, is EPEVTQTPSHQVTQMGQEVILRCVPISNHLYFYWYRQILGQKVEFLVSFYNNEISEKSEIFDDQFSVERPDGSNFTLKIRSTKLEDSAMYFCASHRNRDIGTDTQYFGPGTRLTVL.

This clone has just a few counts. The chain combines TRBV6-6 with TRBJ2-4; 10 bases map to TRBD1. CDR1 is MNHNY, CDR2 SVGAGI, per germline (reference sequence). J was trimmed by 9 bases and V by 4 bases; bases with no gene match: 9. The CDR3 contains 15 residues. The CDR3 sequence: CASSSSDRGLGIQYF. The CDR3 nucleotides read TGTGCCAGCAGTTCCTCAGACAGGGGGCTCGGCATTCAGTACTTC.

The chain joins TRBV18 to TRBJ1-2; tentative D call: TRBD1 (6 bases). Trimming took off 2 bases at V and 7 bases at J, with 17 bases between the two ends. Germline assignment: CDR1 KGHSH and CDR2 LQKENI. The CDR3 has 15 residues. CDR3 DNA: TGTGCCAGCTCACCAGACCAGGGGAGCGGATCTGGCTACACCTTC. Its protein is CASSPDQGSGSGYTF.